The 21 T cell receptor beta chains in this list originate from one sample, sequenced in a study of T cell responses to AZD1222 COVID-19 vaccine. Clones were read by immunoSEQ multiplex PCR, and TCRdb kept only the in-frame ones, dropping some. Of fewer than 85,000 clones detected, about 83% appear once; the ten largest clones hold approximately 1.2%. The sequencing here drew on peripheral blood, taken 28 days after the second AZD1222 dose. These TCRs come from an adult who received the AZD1222 COVID-19 vaccine.

The rearrangement links TRBV28 to TRBJ1-3; D possibly corresponds to TRBD1 (6 bases). The CDR3 has 14 amino acids. The V gene lost 5 bases and the J gene lost 3 bases, with 11 bases spanning the gap. The germline CDR1 and CDR2 sequences are MDHEN and SYDVKM. CDR3 in DNA: TGTGCCAGCAGTCAGCAGGGGTATGGAAACACCATATATTTT. This sequence encodes CASSQQGYGNTIYF. The variable domain in full, with the rest retrieved from reference TRBV28 and TRBJ1-3, is DVKVTQSSRYLVKRTGEKVFLECVQDMDHENMFWYRQDPGLGLRLIYFSYDVKMKEKGDIPEGYSVSREKKERFSLILESASTNQTSMYLCASSQQGYGNTIYFGEGSWLTVV.

The chain is built from TRBV4-2 and TRBJ2-7; 7 bases agree with TRBD2. The V segment lost 1 base and the J segment 7 bases; nucleotides outside the gene matches: 10. There are 15 residues in the CDR3. In germline, CDR1 is LGHNA, CDR2 YNFKEQ. The CDR3 region is CASSQGRGRDEEQYF. CDR3 coding DNA: TGTGCCAGCAGCCAAGGGCGAGGGAGGGACGAAGAGCAGTACTTC.

This chain joins TRBV5-6 and TRBJ2-7, with D unresolved. The CDR3 is 14 residues long. Trimming stripped 0 bases from V and 3 bases from J, with 10 bases between. CDR1 and CDR2 (germline): SGHDT, YYEEEE. CDR3 residues: CASSLVDGYYEQYF. The CDR3 DNA reads TGTGCCAGCAGCTTGGTGGACGGCTACTACGAGCAGTACTTC.

The V and J genes are TRBV7-8 and TRBJ1-5; D is unresolved. The length of the CDR3 is 14 residues. Germline V gene data show CDR1 as SGHVS and CDR2 as FQNEAQ. V was shortened by 4 bases and J by 3 bases, with 10 bases between the two germline ends. The CDR3 is CASSSDRNNQPQHF. The CDR3 DNA reads as TGTGCCAGCAGCTCGGACCGTAACAATCAGCCCCAGCATTTT. Full variable domain (missing parts from reference TRBV7-8 and TRBJ1-5): GAGVSQSPRYKVAKRGQDVALRCDPISGHVSLFWYQQALGQGPEFLTYFQNEAQLDKSGLPSDRFFAERPEGSVSTLKIQRTQQEDSAVYLCASSSDRNNQPQHFGDGTRLSIL.

This clone showed up just a few times. This chain links TRBV20-1 with TRBJ2-7; 8 bases align to TRBD2. J gave up 0 bases and V 3 bases, and 7 bases lay outside the gene matches. Germline V gives CDR1 DFQATT, CDR2 SNEGSKA (reference sequence). The length of the CDR3 is 15 residues. The CDR3 DNA reads TGCAGTGCTAGTGAAGTAGCGGGGAACTCCTACGAGCAGTACTTC. Protein: CSASEVAGNSYEQYF.

V is TRBV10-3 and J is TRBJ1-2; TRBD1 aligns across 8 bases. The germline V gene has CDR1 ENHRY and CDR2 SYGVKD. Unmatched junction bases numbered 7, after V lost 3 bases and J lost 4 bases. The CDR3 spans 15 residues. The CDR3 loop reads CAISDGQGQGYGYTF. DNA for the CDR3: TGTGCCATCAGTGACGGACAGGGTCAAGGCTATGGCTACACCTTC.

V and J are TRBV5-1 and TRBJ1-2; D is uncertain. The CDR3 runs to 13 residues. Germline CDR1 and CDR2: SGHRS and YFSETQ. Trimming took off 4 bases at V and 0 bases at J, with 7 bases between the two ends. CDR3 sequence: CASSADPNYGYTF. CDR3 nucleotides: TGCGCCAGCAGCGCGGACCCTAACTATGGCTACACCTTC. Full variable domain (missing parts from reference TRBV5-1 and TRBJ1-2): KAGVTQTPRYLIKTRGQQVTLSCSPISGHRSVSWYQQTPGQGLQFLFEYFSETQRNKGNFPGRFSGRQFSNSRSEMNVSTLELGDSALYLCASSADPNYGYTFGSGTRLTVV.

The V call is TRBV7-2, the J call TRBJ1-2, with D hard to call. Trimming shortened V by 6 bases and J by 6 bases, and 14 bases separated the two germline ends. This CDR3 spans 13 amino acids. Per germline, CDR1 SGHTA and CDR2 FQGNSA. CDR3 in DNA: TGTGCCAGCAGTATCCCGGGTTTTCATGGCTACACCTTC. Translated, it gives CASSIPGFHGYTF.

The rearrangement uses TRBV21-1 and TRBJ1-2. TRBV21-1 is a pseudogene. This CDR3 region has 21 residues. The CDR3 here is CASSKESNRRGKGDTNYGYTF. The CDR3 nucleotides are TGTGCCAGCAGCAAAGAGTCGAACAGGAGGGGGAAGGGGGATACGAATTATGGCTACACCTTC.

CDR3 DNA sequence: TGTGCCAGCAGTTTAAACTCGTTCGGAGAGACCCAGTACTTC. Its protein product is CASSLNSFGETQYF. The rearrangement uses TRBV27 and TRBJ2-5; D remains ambiguous. Germline V gives CDR1 MNHEY, CDR2 SMNVEV (reference sequence). There are 14 residues in the CDR3. Trimming cost V 2 bases and J 4 bases, with 11 bases left between them.

The V gene is TRBV7-6, the J gene TRBJ2-2; D is perhaps TRBD1 (5 bases). The germline V gene encodes CDR1 SGHVS and CDR2 FNYEAQ. This CDR3 spans 16 amino acids. Deletions cut 6 bases from V and 4 bases from J, with 18 bases between. The DNA of the CDR3 is TGTGCCAGCAGTCCAGGGTTGGGGTTGGGCACCGGGGAGCTGTTTTTT. It encodes CASSPGLGLGTGELFF.

The CDR3 protein is CASSQSGLAGNEKLFF. The CDR3 coding sequence is TGTGCCAGCAGCCAATCGGGGCTGGCAGGTAATGAAAAACTGTTTTTT. The chain carries TRBV4-2 and TRBJ1-4, with a weak D call TRBD1 (5 bases). V lost 2 bases and J 4 bases, leaving 14 bases between the germline ends. CDR3 length: 16 amino acids. Germline V gives CDR1 LGHNA, CDR2 YNFKEQ.

The chain joins TRBV30 to TRBJ1-5; tentatively, D is TRBD1 (5 bases). This CDR3 is 15 amino acids long. The V end lost 4 bases, the J end lost 0 bases, and 13 bases lay between the germline ends. Germline lookup yields CDR1 GTSNPN and CDR2 SVGIG (reference sequence). The CDR3 DNA reads TGTGCCTGGACGGGGCAGGGAAATAGCAATCAGCCCCAGCATTTT. This encodes CAWTGQGNSNQPQHF.

The chain combines TRBV5-4 with TRBJ1-2, with D unclear. V was clipped by 0 bases and J by 6 bases, with 9 bases between them. CDR3 length: 13 residues. The V gene's germline CDR1 is SGHNT and CDR2 YYREEE (reference sequence). The CDR3 DNA reads as TGTGCCAGCAGCTTGGAAGCAGCCAATGGCTACACCTTC. Encoded protein: CASSLEAANGYTF.

This clone has only a few counts. The chain carries TRBV2 and TRBJ1-5; D is undetermined. The CDR3 contains 11 residues. Germline CDR1 reads SNHLY; CDR2 reads FYNNEI. Trimming stripped 6 bases from V and 6 bases from J, with 6 bases between. The CDR3 DNA follows: TGTGCCAGCAGGGAGGGTCAGCCCCAGCATTTT. This encodes CASREGQPQHF.

The gene calls are TRBV6-6 and TRBJ1-4; 7 nucleotides agree with TRBD1. The CDR3 is made up of 15 amino acids. J lost 3 bases, V lost 6 bases, and 7 bases had no gene match. Germline CDR1 and CDR2: MNHNY and SVGAGI (reference sequence). CDR3 nucleotide sequence: TGTGCCAGCAGGCCATTGGACAGGTCTAATGAAAAACTGTTTTTT. It is translated as CASRPLDRSNEKLFF.

CDR3: CASSFAGGSYEQYF. CDR3 DNA sequence: TGTGCCAGCAGCTTTGCGGGAGGCTCCTACGAGCAGTACTTC. J is TRBJ2-7 and V is TRBV5-4, with TRBD2 matching over 8 bases. The J segment lost 0 bases and the V segment lost 2 bases, leaving 1 base of the junction unmatched. CDR1 is SGHNT, CDR2 YYREEE, per germline (reference sequence). The CDR3 loop spans 14 amino acids.

The V and J genes are TRBV7-8 and TRBJ2-1, with D hard to call. The CDR3 totals 14 residues. The V gene lost 5 bases and the J gene lost 2 bases, with 10 bases spanning the gap. CDR1 is SGHVS, CDR2 FQNEAQ, per germline. CDR3 protein: CASSTGRTYNEQFF. CDR3 DNA sequence: TGTGCCAGCAGCACTGGAAGAACCTACAATGAGCAGTTCTTC.

The V and J genes are TRBV6-6 and TRBJ2-1; the D gene is possibly TRBD2 (5 bases). Deletions cut 2 bases from V and 9 bases from J, with 11 bases between. Germline V gene data show CDR1 as MNHNY and CDR2 as SVGAGI (reference sequence). This CDR3 has 13 residues. CDR3 protein: CASSYETRGEQFF. Written as DNA, the CDR3 is TGTGCCAGCAGTTACGAGACACGGGGTGAGCAGTTCTTC.

V is TRBV4-3 and J is TRBJ2-3; no clear D gene. This CDR3 is built from 14 residues. With 0 bases removed from V and 10 bases from J, the gap between germline ends came to 14 bases. Germline values: CDR1 LGHNA, CDR2 YSLEER. CDR3 nucleotides: TGCGCCAGCAGCCAAGATAGATCCGGTCTGGCGCAGTATTTT. Protein sequence: CASSQDRSGLAQYF.

The V and J genes are TRBV28 and TRBJ1-6; D is unresolved. This CDR3 has 14 amino acids. The germline V and J ends were trimmed by 5 bases and 4 bases, with 9 bases remaining between them. Looked up from germline, CDR1 is MDHEN and CDR2 is SYDVKM. The CDR3 here is CASSPGSYNSPLHF. CDR3 nucleotides: TGTGCCAGCAGTCCAGGATCTTATAATTCACCCCTCCACTTT. Combining the CDR3 with reference TRBV28 and TRBJ1-6 gives the whole variable domain DVKVTQSSRYLVKRTGEKVFLECVQDMDHENMFWYRQDPGLGLRLIYFSYDVKMKEKGDIPEGYSVSREKKERFSLILESASTNQTSMYLCASSPGSYNSPLHFGNGTRLTVT.